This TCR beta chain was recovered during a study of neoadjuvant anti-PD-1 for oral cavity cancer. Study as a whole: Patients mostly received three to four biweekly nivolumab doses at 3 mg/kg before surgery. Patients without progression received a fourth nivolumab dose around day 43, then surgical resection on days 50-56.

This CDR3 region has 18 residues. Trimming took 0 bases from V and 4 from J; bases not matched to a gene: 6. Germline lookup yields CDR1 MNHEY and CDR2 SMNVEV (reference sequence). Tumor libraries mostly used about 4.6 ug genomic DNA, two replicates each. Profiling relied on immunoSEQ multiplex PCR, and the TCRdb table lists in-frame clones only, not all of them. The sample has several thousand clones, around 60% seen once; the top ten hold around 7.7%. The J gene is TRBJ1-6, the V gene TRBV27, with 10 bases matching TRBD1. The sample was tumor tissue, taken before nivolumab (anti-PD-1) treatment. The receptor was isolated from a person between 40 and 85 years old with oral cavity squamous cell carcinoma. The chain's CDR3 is CASSLSRDRGLYNSPLHF. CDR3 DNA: TGTGCCAGCAGTTTATCCCGGGACAGGGGACTTTATAATTCACCCCTCCACTTT.